Listed below are T cell receptor beta chains from one sample, sequenced in a study of blood T cell repertoires in COVID-19. The repertoire was sequenced with immunoSEQ multiplex PCR; TCRdb's copy has only in-frame clones and lacks some. The data show about 100,000 clones, around 84% seen once. The sequencing sample was made of peripheral blood. Every receptor here comes from a woman between 55 and 75 years old with acute or convalescent COVID-19. CDR3s include the opening cysteine and the closing phenylalanine or tryptophan. The D gene is left open where the match is weak. A clone size is listed for some rows: how often the clone was seen (once, few, many), or a class if it is expanded.

j_call clone_size d_call v_call cdr3_aa cdr3_nt
TRBJ2-3 . TRBD1 TRBV6-5 CASRQRQGVTDTQYF TGTGCCAGCAGGCAACGACAGGGCGTCACAGATACGCAGTATTTT
TRBJ1-1 . TRBD1 TRBV11-3 CASSALSGQGKMNTEAFF TGTGCCAGCAGCGCGTTATCGGGACAGGGGAAAATGAACACTGAAGCTTTCTTT
TRBJ1-2 . . TRBV3-1/TRBV3-2 CASSQYRDGYTF TGTGCCAGCAGCCAATACAGGGATGGCTACACCTTC
TRBJ2-2 . . TRBV9 CASSVDRDRAGELFF TGTGCCAGCAGCGTAGACAGGGATAGAGCCGGGGAGCTGTTTTTT
TRBJ1-1 . . TRBV6-5 CASKAGLNTEAFF TGTGCCAGTAAGGCGGGCTTGAACACTGAAGCTTTCTTT
TRBJ1-4 . . TRBV4-1 CASSQPLEGRKLFF TGCGCCAGCAGCCAACCCCTGGAAGGGAGAAAACTGTTTTTT
TRBJ2-7 . . TRBV6-2/TRBV6-3 CASSPHGVYEQYF TGTGCCAGCAGTCCCCATGGAGTGTACGAGCAGTACTTC
TRBJ2-5 . . TRBV5-4 CASSERAQETQYF TGTGCCAGCAGCGAGCGGGCCCAAGAGACCCAGTACTTC
TRBJ1-3 once . TRBV12-3/TRBV12-4 CASSLGVGNTIYF TGTGCCAGCAGTTTAGGCGTCGGAAACACCATATATTTT
TRBJ2-3 . . TRBV21-1 CASSKGGQDTQYF TGTGCCAGCAGCAAAGGGGGCCAAGATACGCAGTATTTT
TRBJ2-1 . TRBD2 TRBV6-2/TRBV6-3 CASSKLASSYNEQFF TGTGCCAGCAGTAAACTAGCGAGTTCCTACAATGAGCAGTTCTTC
TRBJ1-4 . . TRBV14 CASSSRQSATNEKLFF TGTGCCAGCAGCTCCCGACAGAGTGCAACTAATGAAAAACTGTTTTTT
TRBJ2-7 few TRBD1 TRBV7-2 CASKGQGGYEQYF TGTGCCAGCAAAGGACAGGGTGGCTACGAGCAGTACTTC
TRBJ2-1 . . TRBV3-1/TRBV3-2 CASSPRQPSPYNEQFF TGTGCCAGCAGCCCCCGACAGCCGAGTCCCTACAATGAGCAGTTCTTC
TRBJ1-1 . . TRBV6-4 CASSADEGGTEAFF TGTGCCAGCAGTGCTGATGAGGGTGGCACTGAAGCTTTCTTT
TRBJ2-5 . TRBD2 TRBV30 CAWSGLAEETQYF TGTGCCTGGTCGGGACTAGCAGAGGAGACCCAGTACTTC
TRBJ1-2 . . TRBV28 CASSLRGEYYGYTF TGTGCCAGCAGTTTACGGGGGGAATACTATGGCTACACCTTC
TRBJ1-2 . . TRBV28 CASSSAHQGNYGYTF TGTGCCAGCAGTAGCGCGCACCAGGGGAACTATGGCTACACCTTC
TRBJ1-2 . TRBD1 TRBV13 CASTPKGTGNGYTF TGTGCCAGCACCCCGAAGGGGACAGGGAACGGCTACACCTTC
TRBJ1-4 . . TRBV10-1 CATRGAANEKLFF TGCGCCACCAGGGGAGCGGCTAATGAAAAACTGTTTTTT
TRBJ2-6 . TRBD2 TRBV28 CASSLGGAGANVLTF TGTGCCAGCAGTTTAGGGGGGGCTGGGGCCAACGTCCTGACTTTC
TRBJ2-7 . . TRBV4-3 CASSQVGGNEQYF TGCGCCAGCAGCCAAGTCGGAGGGAACGAGCAGTACTTC